This TCR beta chain was recorded in a study of blood T cell repertoires in COVID-19. Study at large: In each case, the material was cDNA or gDNA derived from T cells, B-cell-depleted T cells, or PBMCs.

In the original analysis: Reference gene primer amplification yielded estimated nucleated cell counts. Assay: immunoSEQ multiplex PCR; the TCRdb copy retains only in-frame clones and omits some. The V and J calls and clone size were taken over from that table, and D and trimming were inferred from the DNA. The sample has roughly 170,000 clones; about 87% are singletons. The CDR3 is 18 residues long. Germline values: CDR1 MRHNA, CDR2 SNTAGT. The junction had 16 bases not matched to a gene; V was cut back by 8 bases and J by 0 bases. The source material was peripheral blood. This sequence originates from a man aged 35-49 years with active or convalescent COVID-19. The gene calls are TRBV6-4 and TRBJ1-5; 7 nucleotides match TRBD1. CDR3 residues: CASPGNRDRVYSNQPQHF. DNA of the CDR3: TGTGCCAGCCCCGGGAACCGGGACAGAGTTTATAGCAATCAGCCCCAGCATTTT.